Shown below are 18 T cell receptor beta chains from a single sample sequenced in a study of cytomegalovirus exposure and HLA in healthy donors. Researchers ran the PCR with 60 Vbeta and 13 Jbeta primers. TCRdb keeps only in-frame clones here, not all; method: immunoSEQ multiplex PCR. The repertoire holds around 220,000 clones, with under 80% as singletons. The sequencing sample was made of PBMCs. The receptors derive from a woman aged 30 to 39 in good health and CMV-seronegative.

V gene TRBV9 combines with J gene TRBJ2-3; possibly TRBD2 for D (5 bases). Germline lookup yields CDR1 SGDLS and CDR2 YYNGEE. This CDR3 comprises 17 residues. Trimming took off 0 bases at V and 1 base at J, with 15 bases between the two ends. In DNA, the CDR3 is TGTGCCAGCAGCGTAGGTTGGGCTAGCCGTGGCACAGATACGCAGTATTTT. Translation gives CASSVGWASRGTDTQYF.

V usage is TRBV12-5 and J usage is TRBJ1-5; possibly TRBD1 for D (6 bases). The V end was cut by 6 bases, the J end by 2 bases, with 14 bases between. Per germline, CDR1 LGHNT and CDR2 FRNRAP. The CDR3 totals 15 residues. CDR3 loop: CASGPQGSGNQPQHF. CDR3 bases: TGTGCTAGTGGCCCACAGGGTTCGGGCAATCAGCCCCAGCATTTT.

The chain is built from TRBV9 and TRBJ2-2; 11 bases agree with TRBD1. CDR3 size: 16 residues. CDR1 SGDLS and CDR2 YYNGEE come from the germline V gene. The V segment lost 4 bases and the J segment 0 bases; nucleotides outside the gene matches: 2. This chain's CDR3 is CASSPGQGANTGELFF. CDR3 nucleotide sequence: TGTGCCAGCAGCCCGGGACAGGGGGCGAACACCGGGGAGCTGTTTTTT.

This chain uses TRBV9 with TRBJ2-1; the match to TRBD1 covers 9 bases. There are 13 residues in the CDR3. The V and J ends lost 7 bases and 9 bases, in that order; junction bases with no gene match: 8. Germline V gene sequence: CDR1 SGDLS, CDR2 YYNGEE. CDR3 in amino acids: CASRRTGDTEQFF. The CDR3 bases are TGTGCCAGCCGTCGGACAGGGGATACTGAGCAGTTCTTC.

This clone was observed a handful of times. This sequence joins TRBV7-2 and TRBJ2-1; 7 positions match TRBD2. Germline V lookup: CDR1 SGHTA, CDR2 FQGNSA. Trimming at V came to 0 bases and at J to 1 base, leaving 0 bases not matched to a gene. There are 15 residues in the CDR3. CDR3 residues: CASSLARGSYNEQFF. The CDR3 DNA reads as TGTGCCAGCAGCTTAGCGCGGGGGTCCTACAATGAGCAGTTCTTC.

This clone was counted a few times. This rearrangement joins TRBV27 to TRBJ1-2; D gene ambiguous. The germline V gene has CDR1 MNHEY and CDR2 SMNVEV (reference sequence). Trimming took 3 bases from V and 3 from J, leaving 8 bases between them. This CDR3 is built from 13 residues. The CDR3 loop reads CASSFLADYGYTF. DNA of the CDR3: TGTGCCAGCAGTTTTCTAGCGGACTATGGCTACACCTTC.

This chain links TRBV9 with TRBJ2-1; 8 bases agree with TRBD2. Per the germline V gene, CDR1 is SGDLS and CDR2 is YYNGEE. Trimming took 0 bases from V and 8 from J; bases not matched to a gene: 16. The CDR3 is 18 residues long. The CDR3 coding sequence is TGTGCCAGCAGCGTAGCTCCCCCCCAGCGGGGGCTGGTGGATGAGCAGTTCTTC. It is translated as CASSVAPPQRGLVDEQFF.

J is TRBJ2-3 and V is TRBV6-5, with D hard to call. From germline, CDR1 is MNHEY and CDR2 SVGAGI. V was clipped by 2 bases and J by 5 bases, with 8 bases between them. The CDR3 loop spans 13 amino acids. Written as DNA, the CDR3 is TGTGCCAGCAGTTACCTAGACTTAGATACGCAGTATTTT. The encoded protein is CASSYLDLDTQYF.

This clone was recorded only once. This chain links TRBV6-5 with TRBJ1-1, with D possibly TRBD1 on 5 matching bases. Germline loops: CDR1 MNHEY, CDR2 SVGAGI. Deletions cut 1 base from V and 3 bases from J, with 9 bases between. This CDR3 spans 14 amino acids. For the CDR3, the DNA is TGTGCCAGCAGTTACTTGACAGACTACACTGAAGCTTTCTTT. This codes for CASSYLTDYTEAFF.

The chain couples TRBV4-1 to TRBJ1-6; D perhaps matches TRBD1 (5 bases). Trimming left V 0 bases short and J 10 bases short, with 19 bases between. The germline gives CDR1 MGHRA, CDR2 YSYEKL. The CDR3 is 17 residues long. The DNA for the CDR3 is TGCGCCAGCAGCCAAGAACAGGCAGGCCTAGGCCGGTCACCCCTCCACTTT. As protein: CASSQEQAGLGRSPLHF.

V gene TRBV6-6 combines with J gene TRBJ1-4; D unclear. The length of the CDR3 is 14 residues. CDR1 MNHNY and CDR2 SVGAGI come from the germline V gene (reference sequence). V lost 2 bases and J 0 bases, leaving 4 bases between the germline ends. DNA of the CDR3: TGTGCCAGCAGTTACGGAGCAACTAATGAAAAACTGTTTTTT. It is translated as CASSYGATNEKLFF.

The chain is built from TRBV27 and TRBJ1-4; a weak D match, TRBD1 (5 bases). Germline CDR1 MNHEY, CDR2 SMNVEV (reference sequence). This CDR3 spans 13 amino acids. Trimming stripped 11 bases from V and 1 base from J, with 11 bases between. CDR3 nucleotides: TGTGCCGACACGACAGAAACTAATGAAAAACTGTTTTTT. The encoded protein is CADTTETNEKLFF.

There are a few counts of this clone. V usage is TRBV5-4 and J usage is TRBJ1-5; a weak D match, TRBD1 (6 bases). V lost 4 bases and J 7 bases, leaving 15 bases between the germline ends. Germline-derived CDR1 and CDR2 are SGHNT and YYREEE (reference sequence). The CDR3 is 14 amino acids. DNA for the CDR3: TGTGCCAGCAGCAACTGGGGGGGGGCCCAGCCCCAGCATTTT. Translating it yields CASSNWGGAQPQHF. The whole variable domain, remainder taken from reference TRBV5-4 and TRBJ1-5, is ETGVTQSPTHLIKTRGQQVTLRCSSQSGHNTVSWYQQALGQGPQFIFQYYREEENGRGNFPPRFSGLQFPNYSSELNVNALELDDSALYLCASSNWGGAQPQHFGDGTRLSIL.

The chain has TRBV7-9 and TRBJ1-2; D might be TRBD1 (5 bases). This CDR3 has 14 amino acids. The V end was cut by 5 bases, the J end by 4 bases, with 14 bases between. From germline, CDR1 is SEHNR and CDR2 FQNEAQ (reference sequence). DNA of the CDR3: TGTGCCAGCAGCGAGGCGGGGCGCAGCTATGGCTACACCTTC. This sequence encodes CASSEAGRSYGYTF.

The gene calls are TRBV5-4 and TRBJ2-7; D might be TRBD2 (5 bases). CDR1 SGHNT and CDR2 YYREEE come from the germline V gene (reference sequence). This CDR3 spans 15 amino acids. V was clipped by 4 bases and J by 0 bases, with 14 bases between them. This CDR3 is CASSQGPGSSYEQYF. The CDR3 DNA reads as TGTGCCAGCAGCCAAGGGCCGGGAAGCTCCTACGAGCAGTACTTC.

The chain couples TRBV11-2 to TRBJ1-2, with 8 bases identical to TRBD1. V lost 4 bases and J lost 8; bases outside the gene matches: 6. Germline V gives CDR1 SGHAT, CDR2 FQNNGV. This CDR3 region has 13 residues. The DNA of the CDR3 is TGTGCCAGCAGCTCCACAGGGGGTTCGGGCTACACCTTC. This encodes CASSSTGGSGYTF.

This chain links TRBV6-1 with TRBJ1-2, with D unresolved. The V gene lost 2 bases and the J gene lost 4 bases, with 5 bases spanning the gap. The CDR3 length is 12 residues. CDR1 is MNHNS and CDR2 is SASEGT in the germline V gene. The CDR3 spells CASSEFSYGYTF. CDR3 in DNA: TGTGCCAGCAGTGAATTTAGCTATGGCTACACCTTC.

The rearrangement links TRBV5-4 to TRBJ2-3; 8 nucleotides agree with TRBD1. This CDR3 contains 15 residues. Germline loops: CDR1 SGHNT, CDR2 YYREEE (reference sequence). With V trimmed by 6 bases and J by 0 bases, 6 bases remained unmatched. CDR3 protein: CASIDGQGSTDTQYF. The CDR3 DNA follows: TGTGCCAGCATCGATGGACAGGGAAGCACAGATACGCAGTATTTT.